In this sample, the clone carrying this T cell receptor (beta chain) turned up many times. A single record per CDR3 protein comes from TCRdb applying MiXCR to the 5' RACE reads. This table holds hundreds of thousands of distinct CDR3 sequences, more than 20% found once. The V segment lost 3 bases and the J segment 6 bases; nucleotides outside the gene matches: 13. CDR3 size: 17 residues. Germline CDR1 MDHEN, CDR2 SYDVKM. The sample belongs to a study of T-cell memory formation after mild COVID-19. The J gene is TRBJ2-5, the V gene TRBV28, with 10 bases fitting TRBD2. The sequencing sample was made of PBMCs or a T cell subset sorted from them (not recorded which). This receptor was obtained from an adult woman who had mild COVID-19 (a few samples of this study predate the infection). Cell type and time point are not known. The CDR3, as DNA: TGTGCCAGCAGTTTCCCGGGGAGCGGGGGGGCCGAGCAGACCCAGTACTTC. Protein product: CASSFPGSGGAEQTQYF.